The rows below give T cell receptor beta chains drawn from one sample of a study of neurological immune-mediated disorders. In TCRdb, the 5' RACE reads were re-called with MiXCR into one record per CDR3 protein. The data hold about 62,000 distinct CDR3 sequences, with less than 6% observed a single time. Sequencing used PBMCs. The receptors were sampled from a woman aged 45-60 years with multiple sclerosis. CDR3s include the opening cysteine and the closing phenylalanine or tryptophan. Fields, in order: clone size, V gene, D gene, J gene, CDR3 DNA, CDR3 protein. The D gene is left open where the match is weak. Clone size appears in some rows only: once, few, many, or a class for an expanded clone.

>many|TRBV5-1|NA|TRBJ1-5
TGCGCCAGCAGCTTGGAGGGAGGGATTGAGCCCCAGCATTTT
CASSLEGGIEPQHF
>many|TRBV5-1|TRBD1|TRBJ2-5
TGCGCCAGCAGCTTCGGACAGGAGCGAGAGACCCAGTACTTC
CASSFGQERETQYF
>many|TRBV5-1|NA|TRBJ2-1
TGCGCCAGCGGCCCACCCAAAGGGTCCTACAATGAGCAGTTCTTC
CASGPPKGSYNEQFF
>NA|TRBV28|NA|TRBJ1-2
TGTGCCAGCAGTTTTGCCCCTGATAGGACAACCTCGGTTGGCTACACCTTC
CASSFAPDRTTSVGYTF
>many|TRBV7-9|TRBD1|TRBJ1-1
TGTGCCAGCAGCAAACGGACAGGTGCCCTCAACACTGAAGCTTTCTTT
CASSKRTGALNTEAFF
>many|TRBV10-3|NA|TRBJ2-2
TGTGCCATTCGAGGCAGGGCCTACGGGGAGCTGTTTTTT
CAIRGRAYGELFF
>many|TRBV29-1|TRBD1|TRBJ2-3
TGCAGCGTTGATCGTGGGGACAGGGAAGACACAGATACGCAGTATTTT
CSVDRGDREDTDTQYF
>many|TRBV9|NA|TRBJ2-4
TGTGCCAGCAGCGTAGGCAGAACCCTAGCCAAAAACATTCAGTACTTC
CASSVGRTLAKNIQYF
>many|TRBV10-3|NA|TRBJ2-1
TGTGCCATCAGTGAGGGAACAGGGCGCTCCTACAATGAGCAGTTCTTC
CAISEGTGRSYNEQFF
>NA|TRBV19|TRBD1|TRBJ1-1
TGTGCCAGTAGTGCAAACCGGGACAGGGAGCTCATGAACACTGAAGCTTTCTTT
CASSANRDRELMNTEAFF
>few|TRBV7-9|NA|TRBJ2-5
TGTGCCAGCAGCGCAACGGAGGGGGCGAAGACCCAGTACTTC
CASSATEGAKTQYF